One and the same sample provided the 12 T cell receptor beta chains below, sequenced in a study of T cells in Graves' hyperthyroidism and ophthalmopathy. From RNA transcripts, TCR beta CDR3 regions were amplified. First-round RT-PCR of the TCR CDR3 relied on the HTBI primer set. From the multiplex PCR reads, TCRdb called clonotypes with MiXCR, one entry per CDR3 protein. The data contain some 490,000 distinct CDR3 sequences, under 25% of them seen just once; the ten biggest clones take up around 54%. The sample comprised blood. Receptor source: a woman between 65 and 79 years old with Graves' ophthalmopathy.

This clonotype was found a few times. The rearrangement uses TRBV27 and TRBJ1-4; no clear D. V was cut by 3 bases and J by 2 bases, with 10 bases left in between. The CDR3 covers 15 residues. CDR1 is MNHEY and CDR2 is SMNVEV in the germline V gene (reference sequence). The CDR3 reads CASSFKGTTNEKLFF. CDR3 bases: TGTGCCAGCAGTTTCAAGGGAACGACTAATGAAAAACTGTTTTTT.

This clonotype was found a few times. This rearrangement joins TRBV19 to TRBJ2-2, with D perhaps matching TRBD1 or TRBD2 (5 bases each). Per germline, CDR1 LNHDA and CDR2 SQIVND (reference sequence). V was pared by 8 bases and J by 0 bases, with 10 bases between. CDR3 length equals 14 residues. CDR3 residues: CASSGTPNTGELFF. In DNA, the CDR3 is TGTGCCAGTTCTGGGACGCCGAACACCGGGGAGCTGTTTTTT.

This clonotype was recorded only once. The rearrangement uses TRBV19 and TRBJ2-7; 7 nucleotides match TRBD1. The CDR3 extends over 14 amino acids. V gave up 6 bases and J gave up 4 bases; unmatched junction bases: 9. The germline CDR1 and CDR2 sequences are LNHDA and SQIVND (reference sequence). The CDR3 bases are TGTGCCAGTAGCGCGGCAGGGGGATTTTACGAGCAGTACTTC. It is translated as CASSAAGGFYEQYF.

V usage is TRBV20-1 and J usage is TRBJ1-1; unclear D gene. The length of the CDR3 is 15 residues. The germline V gene encodes CDR1 DFQATT and CDR2 SNEGSKA (reference sequence). V shed 0 bases and J shed 0 bases, with 11 bases lying between them. The CDR3 sequence is CSARDKPRMNTEAFF. The CDR3 coding sequence is TGCAGTGCTAGAGATAAGCCCCGAATGAACACTGAAGCTTTCTTT.

The sample holds a few counts of this clonotype. The chain is built from TRBV7-2 and TRBJ2-1; 8 nucleotides agree with TRBD2. CDR1 and CDR2 (germline): SGHTA, FQGNSA. V trimming: 2 bases; J trimming: 4 bases; junction bases outside the gene matches: 4. The CDR3 sequence is 15 residues long. The CDR3 is CASSLIQRGYNEQFF. The DNA of the CDR3 is TGTGCCAGCAGCTTAATCCAGCGGGGGTACAATGAGCAGTTCTTC.

V and J are TRBV28 and TRBJ2-5; no clear D gene. Looked up from germline, CDR1 is MDHEN and CDR2 is SYDVKM. Trimming shortened V by 10 bases and J by 5 bases, and 14 bases separated the two germline ends. The CDR3 is 12 residues long. The CDR3 sequence is CAIAMNAETQYF. The CDR3 coding sequence is TGTGCCATCGCGATGAATGCGGAGACCCAGTACTTC.

Regarding this clonotype: This may be a read error: a much more frequent sequence differs by one nucleotide. The chain couples TRBV6-2 or TRBV6-3 to TRBJ2-1, with D uncertain. The J call may be in error: the DNA end matches TRBJ2-7 better. CDR1 is MNHEY, CDR2 SVGEGT, per germline. This CDR3 is built from 13 residues. CDR3 sequence (DNA): TGTGCCAGCGTTAGGGCCTACTACAATGAGCAGTACTTC. Translated: CASVRAYYNEQYF.

Concerning this clonotype itself: A much larger clone lies a single base off, so this may be a read error. This chain links TRBV28 with TRBJ1-5, with D unresolved. The CDR3 runs 13 residues. CDR1 is MDHEN, CDR2 SYDVKM, per germline. CDR3 protein: CASTLGTNQLQHF. CDR3 bases: TGTGCCAGCACCTTGGGCACCAATCAGCTCCAGCATTTT. The full variable domain, its missing parts supplied by reference TRBV28 and TRBJ1-5, is DVKVTQSSRYLVKRTGEKVFLECVQDMDHENMFWYRQDPGLGLRLIYFSYDVKMKEKGDIPEGYSVSREKKERFSLILESASTNQTSMYLCASTLGTNQLQHFGDGTRLSIL.

This clonotype has a count of ten or more. The chain employs TRBV3-1 and TRBJ1-1; D is unresolved. Trimming left V 0 bases short and J 0 bases short, with 5 bases between. The germline gives CDR1 LGHDT, CDR2 YNNKEL (reference sequence). The CDR3 runs to 14 residues. CDR3 in amino acids: CASSQEILNTEAFF. Here the CDR3 DNA reads TGTGCCAGCAGCCAAGAAATACTGAACACTGAAGCTTTCTTT.

This sequence joins TRBV20-1 and TRBJ1-5; D possibly corresponds to TRBD1 (5 bases). Germline assignment: CDR1 DFQATT and CDR2 SNEGSKA (reference sequence). V was shortened by 4 bases and J by 7 bases, with 20 bases between the two germline ends. The CDR3 runs 15 residues. This chain's CDR3 is CSAISHYQGGQPQHF. DNA for the CDR3: TGCAGTGCTATCTCCCATTACCAGGGTGGGCAGCCCCAGCATTTT.

The chain links TRBV5-1 to TRBJ2-3; TRBD1 matches at 8 bases. The trim removed 5 bases at V and 2 bases at J, leaving 7 bases unmatched. This CDR3 comprises 15 residues. CDR1 and CDR2 from the germline V gene are SGHRS and YFSETQ. The CDR3 sequence: CASRQGQANTDTQYF. CDR3 nucleotide sequence: TGCGCCAGCAGGCAGGGACAGGCGAACACAGATACGCAGTATTTT.

This clonotype occurred a few times. A much larger clonotype is one base distant, so this may be a read error. The chain joins TRBV7-3 to TRBJ1-1; a weak D match, TRBD1 (5 bases). Looked up from germline, CDR1 is SGHTA and CDR2 is FQGTGA. There are 13 residues in the CDR3. The germline V and J ends were trimmed by 2 bases and 4 bases, with 8 bases remaining between them. The CDR3 protein is CASSLEGFTEAFF. The CDR3 DNA sequence: TGTGCCAGCAGCTTAGAGGGGTTCACTGAAGCTTTCTTT.